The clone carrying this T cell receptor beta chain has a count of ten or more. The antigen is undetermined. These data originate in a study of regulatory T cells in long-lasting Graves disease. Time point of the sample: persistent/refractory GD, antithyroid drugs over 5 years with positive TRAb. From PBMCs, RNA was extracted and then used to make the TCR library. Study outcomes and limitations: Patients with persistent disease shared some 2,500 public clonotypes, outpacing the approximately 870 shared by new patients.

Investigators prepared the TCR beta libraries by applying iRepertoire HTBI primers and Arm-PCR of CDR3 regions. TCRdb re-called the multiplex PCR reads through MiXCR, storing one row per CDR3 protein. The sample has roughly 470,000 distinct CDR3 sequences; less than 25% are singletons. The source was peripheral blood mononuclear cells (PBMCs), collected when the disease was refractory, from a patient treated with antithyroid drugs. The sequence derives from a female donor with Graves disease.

The CDR3 DNA follows: TGTGCCAGCAGTGAAACTGACAGTATTAATGAAAAACTGTTTTTT. Translated, it gives CASSETDSINEKLFF. The J gene is TRBJ1-4, the V gene TRBV28; maybe TRBD1 (5 bases). The CDR3 extends over 15 amino acids. The V gene's germline CDR1 is MDHEN and CDR2 SYDVKM. Trimming cost V 5 bases and J 4 bases, with 14 bases left between them. Looking up the rest from reference TRBV28 and TRBJ1-4 gives the full variable domain: DVKVTQSSRYLVKRTGEKVFLECVQDMDHENMFWYRQDPGLGLRLIYFSYDVKMKEKGDIPEGYSVSREKKERFSLILESASTNQTSMYLCASSETDSINEKLFFGSGTQLSVL.